These T cell receptor beta chains were read from a single sample in a study of blood T cells in healthy people across ages. TCRdb reprocessed the 5' RACE reads via MiXCR and lists one record per CDR3 protein. The sample lists around 940,000 distinct CDR3 sequences, 45% to 60% occurring once. The specimen sequenced was blood. The receptors were gathered from a woman aged 55-70 years in good health. Both conserved end residues are part of each CDR3. D genes are given only for firm matches. Clone sizes are given selectively: once, few, many, or a class where the clone is expanded.

D: NA; J: TRBJ2-5; V: TRBV3-1; size: NA; DNA: TGTGCCAGCAGCCAATCTGCCTCTCGGGAGACCCAGTACTTC; CDR3: CASSQSASRETQYF
D: TRBD1; J: TRBJ2-7; V: TRBV20-1; size: few; DNA: TGCAGTGCTGAGAACAGGGGGAATTTCTACGAGCAGTACTTC; CDR3: CSAENRGNFYEQYF
D: NA; J: TRBJ2-1; V: TRBV7-2; size: NA; DNA: TGTGCCAGCAGCTTAGCGCTCTACTCTGAGCAGTTCTTC; CDR3: CASSLALYSEQFF
D: TRBD2; J: TRBJ2-7; V: TRBV27; size: few; DNA: TGTGCCAGCAGTTACTCTAGCGGAACCTACGAGCAGTACTTC; CDR3: CASSYSSGTYEQYF
D: NA; J: TRBJ1-2; V: TRBV21-1; size: NA; DNA: TGTGCCAGCCACCAACAGGGGCGGAATGGCTACACCTTC; CDR3: CASHQQGRNGYTF
D: NA; J: TRBJ2-7; V: TRBV7-9; size: few; DNA: TGTGCCAGCAGCCTCCTATCCGGGAGTCTCAGCGAGCAGTACTTC; CDR3: CASSLLSGSLSEQYF
D: TRBD1; J: TRBJ2-6; V: TRBV6-1; size: once; DNA: TGTGCCAGCAGTGAGGGACACAGGGGCTCTGGGGCCAACGTCCTGACTTTC; CDR3: CASSEGHRGSGANVLTF
D: TRBD2; J: TRBJ2-1; V: TRBV5-1; size: NA; DNA: TGCGCCAGCAGCTTGGATTGGCGGGAGAAGTTCTTC; CDR3: CASSLDWREKFF
D: TRBD2; J: TRBJ2-1; V: TRBV29-1; size: few; DNA: TGCAGCGTTGCAGTCCGGTCAGGGAGGGTTGAGCAGTTCTTC; CDR3: CSVAVRSGRVEQFF
D: TRBD2; J: TRBJ2-3; V: TRBV29-1; size: few; DNA: TGCAGCGTACTAGCGGGAGTTTTAGATACGCAGTATTTT; CDR3: CSVLAGVLDTQYF
D: NA; J: TRBJ1-2; V: TRBV12-3/TRBV12-4; size: NA; DNA: TGTGCCAGCAGCCCTGACACGCCTGGCTACACCTTC; CDR3: CASSPDTPGYTF
D: NA; J: TRBJ1-1; V: TRBV6-1; size: NA; DNA: TGTGCCAGCAGTACCCAATCCAGGGGCAACATGAACACTGAAGCTTTCTTT; CDR3: CASSTQSRGNMNTEAFF
D: TRBD1; J: TRBJ2-5; V: TRBV7-2; size: many; DNA: TGTGCCAGCAGCTTAGAAGGGGGTACAGGGGTAGAGACCCAGTACTTC; CDR3: CASSLEGGTGVETQYF
D: NA; J: TRBJ2-4; V: TRBV6-2/TRBV6-3; size: NA; DNA: TGTGCCGGCAGTTACCAGGTTCCTCCTTTAAACATTCAGTACTTC; CDR3: CAGSYQVPPLNIQYF
D: NA; J: TRBJ2-1; V: TRBV20-1; size: NA; DNA: TGCAGTGCTAGACCCGGGACTTCCTACAATGAGCAGTTCTTC; CDR3: CSARPGTSYNEQFF
D: TRBD2; J: TRBJ2-4; V: TRBV11-2; size: NA; DNA: TGTGCCAGCAGCTTCCTTCTCGGGACTAGCGGGAGAAGGACCAAAAACATTCAGTACTTC; CDR3: CASSFLLGTSGRRTKNIQYF
D: NA; J: TRBJ2-7; V: TRBV3-1; size: NA; DNA: TGTGCCAGCAGCCAAGGGCTACCCAGCTCCTACGAGCAGTACTTC; CDR3: CASSQGLPSSYEQYF
D: TRBD2; J: TRBJ2-3; V: TRBV12-3/TRBV12-4; size: once; DNA: TGTGCCAGCAGTTTTTTAGGATCGGCTAGCGGGAGGGGGGATACGCAGTATTTT; CDR3: CASSFLGSASGRGDTQYF
D: TRBD2; J: TRBJ2-7; V: TRBV7-2; size: NA; DNA: TGTGCCAGCAGCGTTCGACTAGCGGGGGGCTACGAGCAGTACTTC; CDR3: CASSVRLAGGYEQYF
D: NA; J: TRBJ2-2; V: TRBV10-3; size: few; DNA: TGTGCCATCTCGGAGACACCGAACACCGGGGAGCTGTTTTTT; CDR3: CAISETPNTGELFF
D: TRBD1; J: TRBJ1-1; V: TRBV18; size: once; DNA: TGTGCCAGCTCTGGGGGACAGGGGTACACTGAAGCTTTCTTT; CDR3: CASSGGQGYTEAFF
D: NA; J: TRBJ2-1; V: TRBV7-8; size: NA; DNA: TGTGCCAGCAGCTTCTCTCCCGGACCTGAACGCAAAACACAGTTCTTC; CDR3: CASSFSPGPERKTQFF
D: NA; J: TRBJ1-2; V: TRBV10-3; size: NA; DNA: TGTGCCATCAGTGCGGTCGCTAACTATGGCTACACCTTC; CDR3: CAISAVANYGYTF
D: NA; J: TRBJ2-1; V: TRBV14; size: NA; DNA: TGTGCCAGCAGCCTAGGTGGGCAGGGAAGGTACAATGAGCAGTTCTTC; CDR3: CASSLGGQGRYNEQFF
D: NA; J: TRBJ2-1; V: TRBV4-1; size: NA; DNA: TGCGCCAGCAGCACCCCACCCAGGGTACCTAATTACAATGAGCAGTTCTTC; CDR3: CASSTPPRVPNYNEQFF
D: TRBD1; J: TRBJ2-6; V: TRBV20-1; size: NA; DNA: TGCAGTGCCCCAGACAGGGGTTACAACGTCCTGACTTTC; CDR3: CSAPDRGYNVLTF
D: TRBD1; J: TRBJ2-7; V: TRBV20-1; size: NA; DNA: TGCAGTGCTGCCGGGACAGGTGGCTACGAGCAGTACTTC; CDR3: CSAAGTGGYEQYF
D: NA; J: TRBJ2-3; V: TRBV7-3; size: NA; DNA: TGTGCCAGCAGCTTAACGGGTGGGGGGAGCACAGATACGCAGTATTTT; CDR3: CASSLTGGGSTDTQYF
D: NA; J: TRBJ1-2; V: TRBV12-3/TRBV12-4; size: few; DNA: TGTGCCAGCAGGCCAGGGGTTTTGAGCTATGGCTACACCTTC; CDR3: CASRPGVLSYGYTF
D: NA; J: TRBJ2-2; V: TRBV27; size: NA; DNA: TGTGCCAGCAGTTGGTGGCGGACAGGGAGGGCCGGGGAGCTGTTTTTT; CDR3: CASSWWRTGRAGELFF
D: TRBD2; J: TRBJ2-1; V: TRBV7-3; size: few; DNA: TGTGCCAGCAGCGCAATGGTACTAGCGGGAGAGCTTCATGAGCAGTTCTTC; CDR3: CASSAMVLAGELHEQFF
D: NA; J: TRBJ2-7; V: TRBV27; size: few; DNA: TGTGCCAGCAGTCTAGTTCCCTTAACAGGGTACGAGCAGTACTTC; CDR3: CASSLVPLTGYEQYF
D: NA; J: TRBJ2-1; V: TRBV12-3/TRBV12-4; size: few; DNA: TGTGCCAGCAGTTTCCCGGGAGTCACCTACAATGAGCAGTTCTTC; CDR3: CASSFPGVTYNEQFF
D: NA; J: TRBJ2-1; V: TRBV10-3; size: few; DNA: TGTGCCAGCAGCTGGGACGGGTCCTACAATGAGCAGTTCTTC; CDR3: CASSWDGSYNEQFF
D: TRBD1; J: TRBJ1-1; V: TRBV20-1; size: NA; DNA: TGCAGTGCCGATACGGACAGGGAATTCACTGAAGCTTTCTTT; CDR3: CSADTDREFTEAFF
D: NA; J: TRBJ2-5; V: TRBV5-1; size: NA; DNA: TGCGCCAGCAGCTTTGGGAACAATGAGCAGTACTTC; CDR3: CASSFGNNEQYF
D: NA; J: TRBJ2-3; V: TRBV12-3/TRBV12-4; size: NA; DNA: TGTGCCAGCCTAATACTACAGGCCTTCCCCCGCACAGATACGCAGTATTTT; CDR3: CASLILQAFPRTDTQYF
D: NA; J: TRBJ2-1; V: TRBV29-1; size: NA; DNA: TGCAGCGCCTCTCAGGACCTGAGCTCCTACAATGAGCAGTTCTTC; CDR3: CSASQDLSSYNEQFF
D: TRBD1; J: TRBJ1-2; V: TRBV28; size: few; DNA: TGTGCCAGGGACAGGGGGCTGTTTGGCTACACCTTC; CDR3: CARDRGLFGYTF
D: TRBD1; J: TRBJ1-5; V: TRBV28; size: NA; DNA: TGTGCCAGCAGATGGGGACAGGGTGGCAATCAGCCCCAGCATTTT; CDR3: CASRWGQGGNQPQHF